Listed here are 30 T cell receptor beta chains from one sample, sequenced in a study of blood T cell repertoires in COVID-19. Assay: immunoSEQ multiplex PCR; the TCRdb copy retains only in-frame clones and omits some. This table holds roughly 410,000 clones, around 87% found once. What was sequenced was peripheral blood. Every receptor here comes from a woman aged 55-69 years with COVID-19, enrolled during active disease.

CDR3 sequence reads: CASGLVLHGGPSNQPQHF. The CDR3 nucleotides are TGTGCTAGTGGTTTGGTACTTCACGGGGGGCCTAGCAATCAGCCCCAGCATTTT. V and J are TRBV12-5 and TRBJ1-5, with D perhaps TRBD1 (6 bases). This CDR3 has 18 residues. V was trimmed by 0 bases and J by 0 bases, leaving 15 bases between them. In germline, CDR1 is LGHNT, CDR2 FRNRAP. The full variable domain, its missing parts supplied by reference TRBV12-5 and TRBJ1-5, is DARVTQTPRHKVTEMGQEVTMRCQPILGHNTVFWYRQTMMQGLELLAYFRNRAPLDDSGMPKDRFSAEMPDATLATLKIQPSEPRDSAVYFCASGLVLHGGPSNQPQHFGDGTRLSIL.

The genes are TRBV3-1 (or the pseudogene TRBV3-2) and TRBJ2-2; TRBD2 agrees at 11 bases. The V and J ends lost 0 bases and 3 bases, in that order; junction bases with no gene match: 3. Germline lookup yields CDR1 LGHDT and CDR2 YNNKEL (reference sequence). The CDR3 covers 17 residues. The DNA for the CDR3 is TGTGCCAGCAGCCAAGAGTGGACTAGCGGGTACACCGGGGAGCTGTTTTTT. Encoded protein: CASSQEWTSGYTGELFF.

V and J are TRBV7-2 and TRBJ1-1; 7 bases agree with TRBD1. Trimming at V came to 5 bases and at J to 4 bases, leaving 7 bases not matched to a gene. Germline V CDR1 and CDR2: SGHTA, FQGNSA. The CDR3 extends over 14 amino acids. The CDR3 loop reads CASSPDAGGTEAFF. The CDR3 DNA reads TGTGCCAGCAGCCCCGACGCAGGGGGCACTGAAGCTTTCTTT.

This chain joins TRBV19 and TRBJ1-6; 11 nucleotides line up with TRBD1. V was clipped by 7 bases and J by 10 bases; unmatched bases: 6. Germline CDR1 and CDR2: LNHDA and SQIVND (reference sequence). This CDR3 spans 14 amino acids. The CDR3 protein is CASTWDRGDSPLHF. Written as DNA, the CDR3 is TGTGCCAGTACCTGGGACAGGGGGGACTCACCCCTCCACTTT. The full variable domain, with the rest looked up from reference TRBV19 and TRBJ1-6, is DGGITQSPKYLFRKEGQNVTLSCEQNLNHDAMYWYRQDPGQGLRLIYYSQIVNDFQKGDIAEGYSVSREKKESFPLTVTSAQKNPTAFYLCASTWDRGDSPLHFGNGTRLTVT.

J is TRBJ2-5 and V is TRBV6-5; no reliable D call. Germline V CDR1 and CDR2: MNHEY, SVGAGI. Trimming shortened V by 9 bases and J by 5 bases, and 10 bases separated the two germline ends. The CDR3 consists of 11 residues. DNA of the CDR3: TGTGCCAGTTACCAGTATGAGACCCAGTACTTC. Its protein product is CASYQYETQYF.

This clone is a singleton in its sample. This chain links TRBV7-3 with TRBJ1-1; no clear D. Deletions cut 1 base from V and 2 bases from J, with 8 bases between. Germline V gene lookup returns CDR1 SGHTA and CDR2 FQGTGA. The CDR3 length is 14 residues. The CDR3 loop is CASSLNGGNTEAFF. The DNA of the CDR3 is TGTGCCAGCAGCTTAAATGGAGGAAACACTGAAGCTTTCTTT.

J is TRBJ1-1 and V is TRBV25-1; unclear D gene. The length of the CDR3 is 11 residues. Per the germline V gene, CDR1 is MGHDK and CDR2 is SYGVNS. Between the trimmed V and J ends, which lost 6 bases and 6 bases, there was a span of 8 bases. The CDR3: CASRREAEAFF. The DNA for the CDR3 is TGTGCCAGCAGGAGGGAGGCTGAAGCTTTCTTT.

Ten or more counts support this clone. The chain carries TRBV28 and TRBJ1-1, with a tentative D call TRBD1 (6 bases). V was cut by 5 bases and J by 5 bases, with 15 bases left in between. CDR1 is MDHEN, CDR2 SYDVKM, per germline. The CDR3 extends over 14 amino acids. The CDR3 coding sequence is TGTGCCAGCAGTAAATTCTACAGGGATACTGAAGCTTTCTTT. This encodes CASSKFYRDTEAFF. The whole variable domain, remainder taken from reference TRBV28 and TRBJ1-1, is DVKVTQSSRYLVKRTGEKVFLECVQDMDHENMFWYRQDPGLGLRLIYFSYDVKMKEKGDIPEGYSVSREKKERFSLILESASTNQTSMYLCASSKFYRDTEAFFGQGTRLTVV.

The chain is built from TRBV30 and TRBJ1-2; 9 bases are a match to TRBD1. Unmatched junction bases numbered 5, after V lost 7 bases and J lost 8 bases. The CDR3 sequence is 11 residues long. Germline V CDR1 and CDR2: GTSNPN, SVGIG (reference sequence). The CDR3 region is CALQGARGYTF. In DNA, the CDR3 is TGTGCCTTACAGGGGGCTCGAGGCTACACCTTC.

This chain joins TRBV7-3 and TRBJ1-2; possibly TRBD1 for D (6 bases). The CDR3 totals 17 residues. Germline CDR1 reads SGHTA; CDR2 reads FQGTGA. V was shortened by 3 bases and J by 5 bases, with 22 bases between the two germline ends. This CDR3 reads CASSFTAGAPEEYGYTF. The DNA of the CDR3 is TGTGCCAGCAGCTTCACTGCGGGGGCCCCGGAGGAGTATGGCTACACCTTC.

The chain combines TRBV5-1 with TRBJ1-2; 7 nucleotides line up with TRBD1. J gave up 5 bases and V 2 bases, and 6 bases lay outside the gene matches. The CDR3 runs to 14 residues. Germline assignment: CDR1 SGHRS and CDR2 YFSETQ. CDR3 DNA: TGCGCCAGCAGCTTACAAACAGGGGATTATGGCTACACCTTC. Translating it yields CASSLQTGDYGYTF.

Written as DNA, the CDR3 is TGTGCCAGTAGTCCCAGAGGGCAGGGAGGGTCAGCAGATACGCAGTATTTT. It codes for CASSPRGQGGSADTQYF. The chain joins TRBV19 to TRBJ2-3; 7 nucleotides agree with TRBD2. The length of the CDR3 is 17 residues. The germline CDR1 and CDR2 sequences are LNHDA and SQIVND (reference sequence). V shed 5 bases and J 4 bases; nucleotides not matched to a gene: 15.

This chain links TRBV11-3 with TRBJ1-1; D might be TRBD1 (6 bases). The CDR3 spans 14 residues. CDR1 and CDR2 from the germline V gene are SGHNT and YENEEA. Trimming cost V 5 bases and J 1 base, with 11 bases left between them. The chain's CDR3 is CASSTGLQNTEAFF. DNA for the CDR3: TGTGCCAGCAGCACAGGGCTCCAGAACACTGAAGCTTTCTTT.

The rearrangement joins TRBV11-2 to TRBJ1-2, with 7 bases identical to TRBD1. The V gene's germline CDR1 is SGHAT and CDR2 FQNNGV. The CDR3 covers 14 residues. The V gene end was trimmed by 4 bases and the J gene end by 7 bases; junction bases not matched to a gene: 9. The CDR3 coding sequence is TGTGCCAGCAGCTCCCGACAGGGCTCCATTGGCTACACCTTC. It specifies CASSSRQGSIGYTF.

This chain uses TRBV7-2 with TRBJ1-2; D gene ambiguous. This CDR3 region has 14 residues. V lost 2 bases, J lost 7 bases, and 14 bases lay in between. CDR1 is SGHTA, CDR2 FQGNSA, per germline. The CDR3 here is CASSLSGTMRGYTF. Here the CDR3 DNA reads TGTGCCAGCAGCTTATCGGGTACAATGCGTGGCTACACCTTC. Supplemented by reference TRBV7-2 and TRBJ1-2, the full variable domain reads GAGVSQSPSNKVTEKGKDVELRCDPISGHTALYWYRQSLGQGLEFLIYFQGNSAPDKSGLPSDRFSAERTGGSVSTLTIQRTQQEDSAVYLCASSLSGTMRGYTFGSGTRLTVV.

The V gene is TRBV9, the J gene TRBJ2-7, with D tentatively TRBD2 (7 bases). The V gene lost 4 bases and the J gene lost 7 bases, with 18 bases spanning the gap. Germline assignment: CDR1 SGDLS and CDR2 YYNGEE. This CDR3 is 14 amino acids long. CDR3 in DNA: TGTGCCAGCAGCCCCGGTGGGGGGGCTCGGGAGCAGTACTTC. This sequence encodes CASSPGGGAREQYF. The full variable domain, its missing parts supplied by reference TRBV9 and TRBJ2-7, is DSGVTQTPKHLITATGQRVTLRCSPRSGDLSVYWYQQSLDQGLQFLIQYYNGEERAKGNILERFSAQQFPDLHSELNLSSLELGDSALYFCASSPGGGAREQYFGPGTRLTVT.

J is TRBJ1-5 and V is TRBV18; unclear D gene. CDR3 length: 16 residues. CDR1 is KGHSH and CDR2 is LQKENI in the germline V gene. With 3 bases removed from V and 0 bases from J, the gap between germline ends came to 12 bases. Here the CDR3 reads CASSPINADSNQPQHF. The CDR3 nucleotides read TGTGCCAGCTCACCTATCAATGCGGATAGCAATCAGCCCCAGCATTTT.

V usage is TRBV3-1 (or the pseudogene TRBV3-2) and J usage is TRBJ2-5; 14 bases are a match to TRBD2. After removal of 4 bases from V and 3 bases from J, the junction contained 13 bases not matched to a gene. CDR1 and CDR2 from the germline V gene are LGHDT and YNNKEL (reference sequence). The CDR3 contains 19 residues. The CDR3 loop reads CASSPPGLAGGIRKETQYF. CDR3 in DNA: TGTGCCAGCAGCCCGCCCGGACTAGCGGGGGGTATCAGAAAAGAGACCCAGTACTTC.

The chain joins TRBV6-5 to TRBJ2-3; D call uncertain. Looked up from germline, CDR1 is MNHEY and CDR2 is SVGAGI. The V end lost 6 bases, the J end lost 5 bases, and 12 bases lay between the germline ends. The CDR3 consists of 13 residues. The CDR3 DNA reads as TGTGCCAGCAGCCGCACTCATCTAGATACGCAGTATTTT. It translates to CASSRTHLDTQYF.

This sequence joins TRBV4-2 and TRBJ1-5; no firm D call. From germline, CDR1 is LGHNA and CDR2 YNFKEQ. Trimming took 0 bases from V and 1 from J, leaving 13 bases between them. The CDR3 runs 17 residues. The CDR3 sequence: CASSQDLSLGSNQPQHF. CDR3 nucleotide sequence: TGTGCCAGCAGCCAAGATCTCAGCCTGGGCAGCAATCAGCCCCAGCATTTT.

The rearrangement uses TRBV18 and TRBJ2-3; no clear D gene. Germline values: CDR1 KGHSH, CDR2 LQKENI. The CDR3 has 13 residues. V dropped 3 bases and J dropped 6 bases, with 10 bases sitting between them. CDR3 DNA: TGTGCCAGCTCACCTTCTGAGGAGGATACGCAGTATTTT. Its protein is CASSPSEEDTQYF.

The chain links TRBV15 to TRBJ2-6; 10 nucleotides line up with TRBD2. The CDR3 runs 22 residues. CDR1 LNHNV and CDR2 YYDKDF come from the germline V gene (reference sequence). The V segment lost 0 bases and the J segment 0 bases; nucleotides outside the gene matches: 14. The CDR3 reads CATSRDLGIAGGSSSGANVLTF. The CDR3 DNA sequence: TGTGCCACCAGCAGAGATTTGGGGATAGCGGGGGGCTCGTCCTCTGGGGCCAACGTCCTGACTTTC.

This chain connects TRBV5-1 to TRBJ2-6; TRBD2 might be the D (6 bases). The CDR3 consists of 18 residues. V lost 5 bases to trimming and J lost 0 bases, with 18 bases between them. Per the germline V gene, CDR1 is SGHRS and CDR2 is YFSETQ. This CDR3 reads CASSPGDGLSSGANVLTF. The CDR3 region has the DNA TGCGCCAGCAGTCCGGGGGACGGACTTAGCTCTGGGGCCAACGTCCTGACTTTC.

This chain links TRBV6-1 with TRBJ2-1; 7 bases are a match to TRBD2. Germline CDR1 reads MNHNS; CDR2 reads SASEGT. This CDR3 is 15 amino acids long. V shed 3 bases and J 1 base; nucleotides not matched to a gene: 3. CDR3 coding DNA: TGTGCCAGCAGTGAGGGCGGGGGATCCTACAATGAGCAGTTCTTC. This sequence encodes CASSEGGGSYNEQFF.

The chain couples TRBV5-1 to TRBJ1-4; 9 bases are shared with TRBD1. CDR3 length: 15 amino acids. V lost 1 base, J lost 5 bases, and 3 bases stayed unmatched. Germline V lookup: CDR1 SGHRS, CDR2 YFSETQ. For the CDR3, the DNA is TGCGCCAGCAGCTTGTTCGGGACAGGGAATGAAAAACTGTTTTTT. Its translation is CASSLFGTGNEKLFF.

In DNA, the CDR3 is TGTGCCAGCAGCCCGCAGGGGACAGAGCCTAACTATGGCTACACCTTC. Translated: CASSPQGTEPNYGYTF. The chain carries TRBV21-1 and TRBJ1-2; TRBD1, the D gene given by the table, was not confirmed from the DNA. TRBV21-1 is a pseudogene locus. This CDR3 region has 16 residues.

As concerns this clone: The same CDR3 is also encoded by other DNA sequences in this sample. This rearrangement joins TRBV5-1 to TRBJ1-6, with TRBD1 matching 8 bases. The CDR3 spans 15 residues. Germline CDR1 SGHRS, CDR2 YFSETQ. The V segment lost 4 bases and the J segment 6 bases; nucleotides outside the gene matches: 6. CDR3 bases: TGCGCCAGCAGCACGGGGACAGGCGGTAATTCACCCCTCCACTTT. This translates into CASSTGTGGNSPLHF.

V gene TRBV19 combines with J gene TRBJ1-4, with D uncertain. Trimming stripped 1 base from V and 11 bases from J, with 8 bases between. From germline, CDR1 is LNHDA and CDR2 SQIVND (reference sequence). This CDR3 contains 12 residues. The CDR3 protein is CASSIVGSKLFF. The CDR3 region has the DNA TGTGCCAGTAGTATAGTAGGGAGCAAACTGTTTTTT. Variable domain in full (rest from reference TRBV19 and TRBJ1-4): DGGITQSPKYLFRKEGQNVTLSCEQNLNHDAMYWYRQDPGQGLRLIYYSQIVNDFQKGDIAEGYSVSREKKESFPLTVTSAQKNPTAFYLCASSIVGSKLFFGSGTQLSVL.

The chain links TRBV6-5 to TRBJ1-1, with 8 bases fitting TRBD1. CDR1 and CDR2 from the germline V gene are MNHEY and SVGAGI. The CDR3 sequence is 14 residues long. The V gene end was trimmed by 4 bases and the J gene end by 0 bases; junction bases not matched to a gene: 1. Here the CDR3 DNA reads TGTGCCAGCAGTTTGACAGGGGTGAACACTGAAGCTTTCTTT. It translates to CASSLTGVNTEAFF.

This chain links TRBV27 with TRBJ2-1, with 11 positions matching TRBD2. Germline lookup yields CDR1 MNHEY and CDR2 SMNVEV (reference sequence). This CDR3 region has 14 residues. V was pared by 3 bases and J by 9 bases, with 4 bases of the junction left unmatched. CDR3 nucleotide sequence: TGTGCCAGCAGTTTTAGCGGGGGGGCCTCTGAGCAGTTCTTC. Translated: CASSFSGGASEQFF.